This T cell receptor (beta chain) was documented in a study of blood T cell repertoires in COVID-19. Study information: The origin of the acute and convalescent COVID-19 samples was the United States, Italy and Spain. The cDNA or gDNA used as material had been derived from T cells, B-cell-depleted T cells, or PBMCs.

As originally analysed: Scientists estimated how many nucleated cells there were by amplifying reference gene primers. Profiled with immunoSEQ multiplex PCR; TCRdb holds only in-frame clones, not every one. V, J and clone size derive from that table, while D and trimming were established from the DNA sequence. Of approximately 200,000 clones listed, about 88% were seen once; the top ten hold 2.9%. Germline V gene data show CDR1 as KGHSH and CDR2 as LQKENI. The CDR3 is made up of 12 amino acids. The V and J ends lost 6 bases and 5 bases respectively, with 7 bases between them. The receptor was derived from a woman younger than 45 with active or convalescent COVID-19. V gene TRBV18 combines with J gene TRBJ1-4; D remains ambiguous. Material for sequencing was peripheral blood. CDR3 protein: CASSRENEKLFF. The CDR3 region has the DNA TGTGCCAGCTCCCGGGAGAATGAAAAACTGTTTTTT.